The TCR beta chain under discussion was sequenced for a study of blood T cells in healthy people across ages. Together with a sample-barcoded 5' primer, a J-beta primer mix was included in a second PCR lasting about 6 to 11 cycles. TCRdb processed the 5' RACE reads anew with MiXCR; each CDR3 protein has one entry. This table has about 1.5 million distinct CDR3 sequences, 42% appearing once. This CDR3 contains 19 residues. V was shortened by 1 base and J by 0 bases, with 19 bases between the two germline ends. Germline V gene sequence: CDR1 PRHDT, CDR2 FYEKMQ (reference sequence). This chain uses TRBV13 with TRBJ2-1; D may be TRBD1 or TRBD2 (5 bases each). The sample was blood. This clonotype was obtained from a woman under 30 in good health. CDR3 sequence (DNA): TGTGCCAGCAGCTTAGTTGGAGCGTTGGGGGAAAGCTCCTACAATGAGCAGTTCTTC. Translation gives CASSLVGALGESSYNEQFF.